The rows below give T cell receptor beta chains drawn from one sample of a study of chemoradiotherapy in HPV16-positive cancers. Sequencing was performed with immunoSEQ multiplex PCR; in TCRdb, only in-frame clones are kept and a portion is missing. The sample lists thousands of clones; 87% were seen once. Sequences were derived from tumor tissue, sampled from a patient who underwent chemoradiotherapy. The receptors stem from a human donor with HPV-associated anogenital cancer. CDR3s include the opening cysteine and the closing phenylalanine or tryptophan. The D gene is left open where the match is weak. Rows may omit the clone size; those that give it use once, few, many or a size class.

TGTGCCAGCAGTGGAAGAAGCGCGGGACTAGCGGAGACCCAGTACTTC	CASSGRSAGLAETQYF	TRBJ2-5	once	TRBD2	TRBV28
TGTGCCAGTAGGCCGGACAGGGGGGGCACTGAAGCTTTCTTT	CASRPDRGGTEAFF	TRBJ1-1	-	TRBD1	TRBV19
TGCAGCGCCAGTGAGGGAACGAACTATGGCTACACCTTC	CSASEGTNYGYTF	TRBJ1-2	-	-	TRBV29-1
TGTGCCAGCAGCTTAGTCGGGGGCGGCCTGACTGAAGCTTTCTTT	CASSLVGGGLTEAFF	TRBJ1-1	few	-	TRBV7-2
TGTGCCAGTAGTATCGGCGGGACAGGGCTCACCTTC	CASSIGGTGLTF	TRBJ1-2	-	TRBD1	TRBV19
TGTGCCAGTAGTATGGGCCCGGCAGCCAAAAACATTCAGTACTTC	CASSMGPAAKNIQYF	TRBJ2-4	-	-	TRBV19
TGTGCCAGCAGTGAAAGTCTGCTGAGCTCTGGAAACACCATATATTTT	CASSESLLSSGNTIYF	TRBJ1-3	-	-	TRBV6-1
TGCGCCAGCAGCCAAGATGGAGGGATGGGACCCCAGCATTTT	CASSQDGGMGPQHF	TRBJ1-5	few	-	TRBV4-1
TGCGCCAGCAGCCCAAGTAGCGGGAGGGATACGCAGTATTTT	CASSPSSGRDTQYF	TRBJ2-3	-	TRBD2	TRBV4-1
TGTGCCATCAGTAACCCTCTCCAGGACAGTGAAAAACTGTTTTTT	CAISNPLQDSEKLFF	TRBJ1-4	-	-	TRBV10-3
TGCGCCAGCAGCTTGGCCGGGGGAGGGACAGGGCACTACGAGCAGTACTTC	CASSLAGGGTGHYEQYF	TRBJ2-7	-	TRBD1	TRBV5-1
TGTGCCAGCAGCTTGGATAGGGGGGTTTATGGCTACACCTTC	CASSLDRGVYGYTF	TRBJ1-2	-	-	TRBV5-4
TGTGCCAGCTGTTTATCCCGGCGGGGTGAAAAACTGTTTTTT	CASCLSRRGEKLFF	TRBJ1-4	-	-	TRBV6-1
TGTGCCAGCAGCTTGGCGGGAGGATACAATGAGCAGTTCTTC	CASSLAGGYNEQFF	TRBJ2-1	-	TRBD2	TRBV7-2
TGTGCCAGCAGTGCGACAGTGAACACTGAAGCTTTCTTT	CASSATVNTEAFF	TRBJ1-1	-	-	TRBV6-1
TGTGCCAGCAGTGTTAGCCGGGCCCTAACGAATACGCAGTATTTT	CASSVSRALTNTQYF	TRBJ2-3	-	-	TRBV6-1
TGTGCCAGCAGCTTGGACAGTGTCGAGCAGTACTTC	CASSLDSVEQYF	TRBJ2-7	-	-	TRBV5-4
TGTGCCAGCAGTAGGGACAGGGGTATGGATACGCAGTATTTT	CASSRDRGMDTQYF	TRBJ2-3	few	TRBD1	TRBV2
TGTGCCAGCAGTTTATCGTTCAAAATGGGATCCGAGCAGTACTTC	CASSLSFKMGSEQYF	TRBJ2-7	-	-	TRBV27
TGTGCCAGCACTCAGTTATCGAACACCGGGGAGCTGTTTTTT	CASTQLSNTGELFF	TRBJ2-2	-	-	TRBV2
TGTGCTAGTGGTTTGTTCGACCGGGACAGGAATTACGAGCAGTACTTC	CASGLFDRDRNYEQYF	TRBJ2-7	-	TRBD1	TRBV12-5
TGTGCCAGCAGCCCCGGACAGGGAAACACCATATATTTT	CASSPGQGNTIYF	TRBJ1-3	-	-	TRBV7-2
TGTGCCAGCAAGGACGAAGCGGGAGGAGGAGATACGCAGTATTTT	CASKDEAGGGDTQYF	TRBJ2-3	-	TRBD2	TRBV14
TGTGCCAGTTACGGCGGCTACGAGCAGTACTTC	CASYGGYEQYF	TRBJ2-7	once	-	TRBV19
TGTGCCAGCAAATTAAGCTTTGGTTACGAGCAGTACTTC	CASKLSFGYEQYF	TRBJ2-7	once	-	TRBV7-2
TGTGCCATCAAGTTTGCTAGCGGGAGTTACGAGCAGTACTTC	CAIKFASGSYEQYF	TRBJ2-7	-	TRBD2	TRBV10-3
TGTGCCAGCAGTTTAAAAGGGGAGCAGCCCCAGCATTTT	CASSLKGEQPQHF	TRBJ1-5	-	-	TRBV27
TGTGCCAGCAGGAAACGGGACAGGGGGGGCAATGAGCAGTTCTTC	CASRKRDRGGNEQFF	TRBJ2-1	-	TRBD1	TRBV2
TGTGCCAGCGGGGGACAGGGGACAGAGACCCAGTACTTC	CASGGQGTETQYF	TRBJ2-5	-	TRBD1	TRBV28
TGTGCCAGCAGCTTAGCGGGCGGATTGGAGCCCTACGAGCAGTACTTC	CASSLAGGLEPYEQYF	TRBJ2-7	few	-	TRBV7-8
TGTGCCAGCAGTTTATCCGGCCGAAGAAACACCGGGGAGCTGTTTTTT	CASSLSGRRNTGELFF	TRBJ2-2	-	-	TRBV27
TGTGCCAGCTCACCCCCAGGGGGCGAGAACACTGAAGCTTTCTTT	CASSPPGGENTEAFF	TRBJ1-1	-	TRBD1	TRBV18
TGTGCCTCAGAGGGAGATACGCAGTATTTT	CASEGDTQYF	TRBJ2-3	few	-	TRBV19
TGTGCCAGCAGCCTAAATTCGGGACTGACCTACGAGCAGTACTTC	CASSLNSGLTYEQYF	TRBJ2-7	-	-	TRBV7-9
TGTGCCAGCAGCTTGACTAGCGCATACAATGAGCAGTTCTTC	CASSLTSAYNEQFF	TRBJ2-1	-	TRBD2	TRBV5-4
TGCAGCGTTCAACGGGACCGGAACACTGAAGCTTTCTTT	CSVQRDRNTEAFF	TRBJ1-1	-	-	TRBV29-1
TGTGCCAGCAGCTCGGGACAGGGGAACACCGGGGAGCTGTTTTTT	CASSSGQGNTGELFF	TRBJ2-2	-	TRBD1	TRBV7-6
TGTGCCATCAGTGACCAGGGGTCTGGCTACACCTTC	CAISDQGSGYTF	TRBJ1-2	-	-	TRBV10-3
TGCGCCAGCAGTCCCGGACAGGTCTCCTACGAGCAGTACTTC	CASSPGQVSYEQYF	TRBJ2-7	-	TRBD1	TRBV23-1
TGTGCCAGGGGGGACTCCTACGAGCAGTACTTC	CARGDSYEQYF	TRBJ2-7	-	-	TRBV2
TGTGCCAGCAGCTTATATGCGGGAGACGGGGCCGAGCAGTACTTC	CASSLYAGDGAEQYF	TRBJ2-7	-	TRBD2	TRBV5-8
TGTGCCAGCAGTTACTCGAGCCCAGGGGGGCAGTTCTTC	CASSYSSPGGQFF	TRBJ2-1	-	TRBD1	TRBV6-5
TGTGCCATCAGTTCCGGGACTAGCGTCGGGGAGACCCAGTACTTC	CAISSGTSVGETQYF	TRBJ2-5	-	TRBD2	TRBV10-3
TGTGCCATCAGAGATCCTAGCGGGAGGGAGCTCAATGAGCAGTTCTTC	CAIRDPSGRELNEQFF	TRBJ2-1	-	TRBD2	TRBV10-3
TGTGCCAGCAGTTTTAGAGTGAACTATGGCTACACCTTC	CASSFRVNYGYTF	TRBJ1-2	few	-	TRBV6-6
TGTGCCAGCTCACCAGACGGAACCTACGAGCAGTACTTC	CASSPDGTYEQYF	TRBJ2-7	-	-	TRBV18
TGCAGCGTTGCCGAGAACTCTGGAAACACCATATATTTT	CSVAENSGNTIYF	TRBJ1-3	-	-	TRBV29-1
TGCGCCAGCAGCCCGTCCAGCGGGGCCACCGGGGAGCTGTTTTTT	CASSPSSGATGELFF	TRBJ2-2	-	TRBD2	TRBV5-1
TGCGCCAGCAGGGGTGACAATGAGCAGTTCTTC	CASRGDNEQFF	TRBJ2-1	once	-	TRBV5-1